This T cell receptor beta chain was captured in a study of T-cell memory formation after mild COVID-19. Remarks on this clonotype: The antigen is not known.

Study outcomes and limitations: Several responding clones turned up in pre-infection memory, indicating that cross-reactive memory may have taken part. Of the contracting clones, CD4+ ones lay mainly in CM and EM, and CD8+ ones in EMRA.

Each CDR3 protein gets one entry after TCRdb re-called the 5' RACE reads with MiXCR. The table lists a few hundred thousand distinct CDR3 sequences, approximately 24% of them singletons. In germline, CDR1 is KGHSH, CDR2 LQKENI. Trimming removed 3 bases from V and 0 bases from J, with 20 bases in between. CDR3 length: 18 residues. Sequenced input: PBMCs or a T cell subset sorted from them (not recorded which). V is TRBV18 and J is TRBJ1-2, with TRBD1 as a possible D gene (5 bases). This TCR was sampled from an adult woman who had mild COVID-19 (a few samples of this study predate the infection). Cell type and time point are not known. The CDR3 nucleotides are TGTGCCAGCTCACCGCCAGGGAGTTTCCTTAGGGCTAACTATGGCTACACCTTC. Residues: CASSPPGSFLRANYGYTF.